Shown below are 31 T cell receptor beta chains from a single sample sequenced in a study of blood T cell repertoires in COVID-19. Using immunoSEQ multiplex PCR, the repertoire was profiled, and TCRdb retains in-frame clones only, with some absent. Among 300,000 or so clones listed, under 95% were seen once. Sample: PBMCs or T cells enriched from blood (not recorded which). These receptors originate from a man in his 60s who had recovered from COVID-19.

V is TRBV19 and J is TRBJ1-3, with a possible D match to TRBD1 (5 bases). There are 14 residues in the CDR3. With 3 bases removed from V and 4 bases from J, the gap between germline ends came to 10 bases. Germline V gene sequence: CDR1 LNHDA, CDR2 SQIVND (reference sequence). As DNA, the CDR3 is TGTGCCAGTAGTATTCCCGGACAAGGAAACACCATATATTTT. Translated: CASSIPGQGNTIYF.

J is TRBJ1-5 and V is TRBV7-9, with 9 bases that match TRBD1. The CDR3 is made up of 15 amino acids. Germline trimming cut 4 bases from V and 8 bases from J; bases unmatched to any gene: 9. Germline V gene lookup returns CDR1 SEHNR and CDR2 FQNEAQ (reference sequence). CDR3 residues: CASSSQGAKGEPQHF. DNA of the CDR3: TGTGCCAGCAGCTCACAGGGGGCCAAGGGGGAGCCCCAGCATTTT.

This sequence joins TRBV5-6 and TRBJ2-7, with D possibly matching TRBD2 (6 bases). This CDR3 has 16 residues. The V gene's germline CDR1 is SGHDT and CDR2 YYEEEE. Trimming removed 6 bases from V and 1 base from J, with 20 bases in between. CDR3 sequence reads: CASTQWGTSLSYEQYF. In DNA, the CDR3 is TGTGCCAGCACCCAATGGGGAACTAGCTTATCCTACGAGCAGTACTTC. Variable domain in full (rest from reference TRBV5-6 and TRBJ2-7): DAGVTQSPTHLIKTRGQQVTLRCSPKSGHDTVSWYQQALGQGPQFIFQYYEEEERQRGNFPDRFSGHQFPNYSSELNVNALLLGDSALYLCASTQWGTSLSYEQYFGPGTRLTVT.

This clone was seen once. The chain has TRBV28 and TRBJ1-5; TRBD1 aligns across 10 bases. CDR1 and CDR2 (germline): MDHEN, SYDVKM. The CDR3 totals 16 residues. J lost 0 bases, V lost 7 bases, and 6 bases had no gene match. CDR3 DNA: TGTGCCAGCACAAGACAGGGGGCTGGTAGCAATCAGCCCCAGCATTTT. It specifies CASTRQGAGSNQPQHF. Based on the CDR3 plus reference TRBV28 and TRBJ1-5, the full variable domain is DVKVTQSSRYLVKRTGEKVFLECVQDMDHENMFWYRQDPGLGLRLIYFSYDVKMKEKGDIPEGYSVSREKKERFSLILESASTNQTSMYLCASTRQGAGSNQPQHFGDGTRLSIL.

The CDR3 sequence: CAWSSGGVNQPQHF. The CDR3 DNA follows: TGTGCCTGGAGTTCTGGAGGGGTCAATCAGCCCCAGCATTTT. This chain links TRBV30 with TRBJ1-5, with D possibly matching TRBD1 (5 bases). V gave up 2 bases and J gave up 3 bases, with 11 bases separating them. This CDR3 is built from 14 residues. Germline CDR1 and CDR2: GTSNPN and SVGIG (reference sequence).

CDR3 in amino acids: CASSSEIYGYTF. In DNA form, the CDR3 reads TGTGCCAGCAGTTCCGAGATCTATGGCTACACCTTC. The chain employs TRBV28 and TRBJ1-2; no clear D gene. V shed 4 bases and J shed 4 bases, with 7 bases lying between them. This CDR3 comprises 12 residues. Germline lookup yields CDR1 MDHEN and CDR2 SYDVKM.

The chain links TRBV21-1 to TRBJ2-7; the table's D call, TRBD1, has no DNA check behind it. TRBV21-1 is classified as a pseudogene. This CDR3 is built from 18 residues. The CDR3 protein is CASSRGQGAPQELPKQYF. CDR3 in DNA: TGTGCCAGCAGCAGGGGACAGGGGGCGCCCCAGGAACTACCGAAGCAGTACTTC.

The chain employs TRBV9 and TRBJ2-2, with TRBD1 as a possible D gene (6 bases). Trimming cost V 4 bases and J 1 base, with 8 bases left between them. Germline V CDR1 and CDR2: SGDLS, YYNGEE. This CDR3 is 14 amino acids long. Written as DNA, the CDR3 is TGTGCCAGCAGCACGACAGGGAACACCGGGGAGCTGTTTTTT. Encoded protein: CASSTTGNTGELFF.

This clone appeared once. The V and J genes are TRBV7-6 and TRBJ2-7; TRBD2 matches at 11 bases. With V trimmed by 3 bases and J by 2 bases, 3 bases remained unmatched. Germline CDR1 is SGHVS and CDR2 is FNYEAQ. The CDR3 length is 15 residues. This chain's CDR3 is CASSLGTSGTYEQYF. DNA of the CDR3: TGTGCCAGCAGCTTGGGGACTAGCGGAACCTACGAGCAGTACTTC.

This clone was detected only once. V is TRBV30 and J is TRBJ2-1; the D gene is possibly TRBD2 (5 bases). The V gene lost 3 bases and the J gene lost 9 bases, with 9 bases spanning the gap. This CDR3 spans 11 amino acids. Per the germline V gene, CDR1 is GTSNPN and CDR2 is SVGIG (reference sequence). In nucleotides, the CDR3 is TGTGCCTGGAGAGAGGGCCGTGAGCAGTTCTTC. It encodes CAWREGREQFF.

The chain carries TRBV5-1 and TRBJ2-7; TRBD1 is a possible D gene (7 bases). The V gene lost 0 bases and the J gene lost 7 bases, with 11 bases spanning the gap. The germline gives CDR1 SGHRS, CDR2 YFSETQ. The CDR3 length is 13 residues. The CDR3 protein is CASSLEGAGEQYF. The CDR3 region has the DNA TGCGCCAGCAGCTTGGAGGGGGCGGGGGAGCAGTACTTC.

The V and J genes are TRBV11-3 and TRBJ2-3, with D unresolved. The CDR3 has 12 amino acids. V was trimmed by 5 bases and J by 6 bases, leaving 9 bases between them. Per germline, CDR1 SGHNT and CDR2 YENEEA. This CDR3 is CASSLRADTQYF. The CDR3, as DNA: TGTGCCAGCAGCCTACGCGCTGATACGCAGTATTTT. Full variable domain (rest looked up from reference TRBV11-3 and TRBJ2-3): EAGVVQSPRYKIIEKKQPVAFWCNPISGHNTLYWYLQNLGQGPELLIRYENEEAVDDSQLPKDRFSAERLKGVDSTLKIQPAELGDSAVYLCASSLRADTQYFGPGTRLTVL.

The rearrangement uses TRBV7-9 and TRBJ1-5; the match to TRBD1 covers 8 bases. The CDR3 covers 14 residues. Germline V gene lookup returns CDR1 SEHNR and CDR2 FQNEAQ (reference sequence). Losses at the gene ends were 5 bases for V and 11 bases for J; bases not matched to a gene: 11. The CDR3 nucleotides are TGTGCCAGCAGCCGAGGACAGGGTGGAAGGGCCCAGCATTTT. Its protein product is CASSRGQGGRAQHF.

This clone has just one count. Compared with germline, one end of the junction differs, possibly owing to a read error. The V gene is TRBV24-1, the J gene TRBJ2-7, with D tentatively TRBD1 (5 bases). The CDR3 length is 12 residues. Germline V gives CDR1 KGHDR, CDR2 SFDVKD. CDR3 nucleotide sequence: TGTGCCACCAGTGATTTAACAGGACGGTGGCACTTC. It yields the protein CATSDLTGRWHF.

The V call is TRBV18, the J call TRBJ1-4; 7 positions agree with TRBD1. The CDR3 consists of 14 residues. CDR1 is KGHSH, CDR2 LQKENI, per germline. Trimming cost V 3 bases and J 8 bases; bases outside gene matches: 6. DNA for the CDR3: TGTGCCAGCTCACCGACAGGGCGGCTCGAAAAACTGTTTTTT. Its protein product is CASSPTGRLEKLFF.

The J gene is TRBJ1-2, the V gene TRBV3-1 (or the pseudogene TRBV3-2); possibly TRBD1 for D (6 bases). V lost 8 bases, J lost 13 bases, and 17 bases lay in between. From germline, CDR1 is LGHDT and CDR2 YNNKEL (reference sequence). The CDR3 totals 11 residues. The DNA for the CDR3 is TGTGCCAGCGCGGAGACAGGCTACCTCACCTTC. Amino acid sequence: CASAETGYLTF.

This chain links TRBV11-2 with TRBJ2-7, with D perhaps TRBD2 (6 bases). The germline V and J ends were trimmed by 2 bases and 2 bases, with 10 bases remaining between them. Germline assignment: CDR1 SGHAT and CDR2 FQNNGV. The CDR3 length is 14 residues. CDR3 in DNA: TGTGCCAGCAGCTTATCGGCGGGAACCTACGAGCAGTACTTC. This translates into CASSLSAGTYEQYF.

A few counts support this clone. V is TRBV9 and J is TRBJ2-1; 12 nucleotides align to TRBD2. V was pared by 3 bases and J by 5 bases, with 12 bases of the junction left unmatched. The CDR3 is made up of 18 amino acids. Germline V CDR1 and CDR2: SGDLS, YYNGEE. As DNA, the CDR3 is TGTGCCAGCAGCGCCTCCGGAAGGACTAGCGGGATAAACAATGAGCAGTTCTTC. Translating it yields CASSASGRTSGINNEQFF.

The chain joins TRBV7-8 to TRBJ2-1, with D perhaps matching TRBD2 (6 bases). Trimming took 6 bases from V and 3 from J, leaving 12 bases between them. CDR3 size: 14 residues. Germline CDR1 and CDR2: SGHVS and FQNEAQ. CDR3 bases: TGTGCCAGCAGTTACCGGGACTTCTACAATGAGCAGTTCTTC. Translating gives CASSYRDFYNEQFF.

The J gene is TRBJ2-7, the V gene TRBV4-1; D might be TRBD1 (5 bases). Germline V gives CDR1 MGHRA, CDR2 YSYEKL. Trimming removed 0 bases from V and 1 base from J, with 10 bases in between. The CDR3 extends over 15 amino acids. Here the CDR3 DNA reads TGCGCCAGCAGCCAAGAGGTAGCAGGGTCCTACGAGCAGTACTTC. As protein: CASSQEVAGSYEQYF.

V usage is TRBV7-2 and J usage is TRBJ2-4; 10 bases map to TRBD1. The CDR3 loop spans 16 amino acids. Per germline, CDR1 SGHTA and CDR2 FQGNSA. V lost 5 bases and J lost 6; bases outside the gene matches: 10. The CDR3 reads CASSLTRDRGGNIQYF. The CDR3 DNA reads as TGTGCCAGCAGCCTCACGCGGGACAGGGGAGGAAACATTCAGTACTTC.

The CDR3 region is CASSEVAGYRRTEAFF. In nucleotides, the CDR3 is TGTGCCAGCAGTGAAGTGGCAGGGTATAGAAGGACTGAAGCTTTCTTT. V is TRBV6-1 and J is TRBJ1-1; a weak D match, TRBD1 (5 bases). CDR1 is MNHNS and CDR2 is SASEGT in the germline V gene. This CDR3 is 16 amino acids long. V was pared by 1 base and J by 5 bases, with 17 bases between.

V usage is TRBV12-3 or TRBV12-4 and J usage is TRBJ1-5; perhaps TRBD1 as D (5 bases). The V and J ends lost 8 bases and 4 bases respectively, with 12 bases between them. CDR3 length equals 13 residues. CDR3 sequence: CASGSGGNQPQHF. CDR3 nucleotide sequence: TGTGCCAGCGGGTCGGGGGGGAATCAGCCCCAGCATTTT.

The genes are TRBV7-2 and TRBJ1-1, with D uncertain. V lost 1 base and J lost 5, with 11 bases in between. Germline CDR1 reads SGHTA; CDR2 reads FQGNSA. The CDR3 is 14 residues long. The CDR3 nucleotides read TGTGCCAGCAGCTTAGACCCGACGGGGACTGAAGCTTTCTTT. Translation gives CASSLDPTGTEAFF. The whole variable domain, filled in from reference TRBV7-2 and TRBJ1-1, reads GAGVSQSPSNKVTEKGKDVELRCDPISGHTALYWYRQSLGQGLEFLIYFQGNSAPDKSGLPSDRFSAERTGGSVSTLTIQRTQQEDSAVYLCASSLDPTGTEAFFGQGTRLTVV.

The gene calls are TRBV27 and TRBJ2-7; 9 nucleotides match TRBD2. The V gene end was trimmed by 4 bases and the J gene end by 7 bases; junction bases not matched to a gene: 5. Germline V gives CDR1 MNHEY, CDR2 SMNVEV (reference sequence). CDR3 length: 13 amino acids. The CDR3: CASSYSGRGEQYF. The DNA for the CDR3 is TGTGCCAGCAGTTATAGCGGGAGAGGTGAGCAGTACTTC.

The chain combines TRBV5-4 with TRBJ2-3; D remains ambiguous. Per the germline V gene, CDR1 is SGHNT and CDR2 is YYREEE (reference sequence). V was clipped by 5 bases and J by 5 bases, with 12 bases between them. This CDR3 contains 13 residues. The CDR3 DNA sequence: TGTGCCAGCAGTTCTATCAATGTAGATACGCAGTATTTT. Translated: CASSSINVDTQYF.

V usage is TRBV7-2 and J usage is TRBJ1-2, with D perhaps TRBD1 (6 bases). CDR1 is SGHTA and CDR2 is FQGNSA in the germline V gene. The CDR3 is made up of 16 amino acids. Trimming shortened V by 1 base and J by 4 bases, and 16 bases separated the two germline ends. The CDR3 region has the DNA TGTGCCAGCAGCTTAGGTTGGCTGGGACATCTCTATGGCTACACCTTC. Protein product: CASSLGWLGHLYGYTF.

This rearrangement joins TRBV4-3 to TRBJ2-2; 9 nucleotides agree with TRBD2. The CDR3 consists of 16 residues. CDR1 and CDR2 (germline): LGHNA, YSLEER. J was trimmed by 4 bases and V by 0 bases; bases with no gene match: 3. This CDR3 is CASSQDAGGSTGELFF. CDR3 sequence (DNA): TGCGCCAGCAGCCAAGATGCGGGGGGGAGCACCGGGGAGCTGTTTTTT.

This sequence joins TRBV5-6 and TRBJ1-4; the match to TRBD1 covers 9 bases. V dropped 0 bases and J dropped 8; count of bases not matched to a gene: 8. CDR1 and CDR2 from the germline V gene are SGHDT and YYEEEE. The CDR3 has 16 amino acids. CDR3 in DNA: TGTGCCAGCAGCTTGGCAAGGGACAGGGTGCGAGAAAAACTGTTTTTT. Translated, it gives CASSLARDRVREKLFF. Full variable domain (remainder filled in from reference TRBV5-6 and TRBJ1-4): DAGVTQSPTHLIKTRGQQVTLRCSPKSGHDTVSWYQQALGQGPQFIFQYYEEEERQRGNFPDRFSGHQFPNYSSELNVNALLLGDSALYLCASSLARDRVREKLFFGSGTQLSVL.

The chain employs TRBV4-3 and TRBJ2-1; D ambiguous. Germline V gene data show CDR1 as LGHNA and CDR2 as YSLEER. The CDR3 is made up of 14 amino acids. V was cut by 4 bases and J by 3 bases, with 10 bases left in between. CDR3 residues: CASSLRSGYNEQFF. The DNA for the CDR3 is TGCGCCAGCAGCCTTCGGTCCGGCTACAATGAGCAGTTCTTC.

The rearrangement joins TRBV6-5 to TRBJ2-7; TRBD2 matches at 7 bases. CDR1 and CDR2 (germline): MNHEY, SVGAGI. The CDR3 spans 14 residues. The V segment lost 5 bases and the J segment 3 bases; nucleotides outside the gene matches: 7. CDR3 coding DNA: TGTGCCAGCAGTCCCCGGGGCGGGAGCTACGAGCAGTACTTC. Translating it yields CASSPRGGSYEQYF.